The T cell receptor beta chain described here comes from a study of T-cell reconstitution after alpha-beta-depleted transplantation in children. Overall study findings and caveats: Surviving recipient T cells and intrathymic progenitors accounted for some patients' high TCRbeta diversity at day 60. About two months after transplant, alpha-beta T cells reportedly came from several hundred expanded graft clones. The authors attributed T-cell counts and diversity one year after transplant mostly to newly produced T cells.

During its preparation, the TCRbeta library received unique molecular identifiers. Via MiXCR, TCRdb re-called the PCR reads, giving one row per CDR3 protein. Among tens of thousands of distinct CDR3 sequences, around 14% were seen once, and the ten largest hold 25% to 30%. This CDR3 has 13 amino acids. Germline V lookup: CDR1 SNHLY, CDR2 FYNNEI. V lost 8 bases and J lost 2, with 12 bases in between. Points on this clonotype: Its target is unknown.

This receptor was identified in a male patient aged 2-15 years who had a stem cell transplant for acute lymphoblastic leukemia, so the T cells may come from the graft donor. V is TRBV2 and J is TRBJ1-2; D perhaps matches TRBD1 (5 bases). The source was PBMCs, mostly from graft donor cells, collected 180 days after TCRalphabeta/CD19-depleted stem cell transplant. This chain's CDR3 is CASLGRPNYGYTF. In DNA form, the CDR3 reads TGTGCCAGCTTGGGACGGCCAAACTATGGCTACACCTTC.